Below, 5 T cell receptor beta chains from the same sample are listed, as sequenced in a study of PD-1 blockade in classical Hodgkin lymphoma. Some clones are missing from TCRdb's copy, which holds only in-frame ones; the method was immunoSEQ multiplex PCR. The sample consists of roughly 100,000 clones, 85% to 95% of them appearing once. The time point: cycle 4 day 1 (C4D1), after 5 to 7 weeks of nivolumab. No patient escaped relapse after autologous stem cell transplantation, and brentuximab vedotin exposure varied. The source was peripheral blood mononuclear cells (PBMCs), collected before the fourth cycle of nivolumab. These receptors all stem from a human donor with classical Hodgkin lymphoma.

The chain couples TRBV2 to TRBJ1-1; D ambiguous. The CDR3 extends over 13 amino acids. CDR1 is SNHLY, CDR2 FYNNEI, per germline. The V and J ends lost 7 bases and 2 bases respectively, with 11 bases between them. CDR3 bases: TGTGCCAGCAATGGGGATACAAACACTGAAGCTTTCTTT. This translates into CASNGDTNTEAFF.

J is TRBJ1-2 and V is TRBV29-1; TRBD1 is a possible D gene (5 bases). Trimming pared 7 bases from V and 0 bases from J, leaving 15 bases between. The CDR3 is 14 amino acids. Per the germline V gene, CDR1 is SQVTM and CDR2 is ANQGSEA. The CDR3: CSASRRGTNYGYTF. The DNA of the CDR3 is TGCAGCGCCTCCCGGAGGGGAACTAACTATGGCTACACCTTC.

This rearrangement joins TRBV25-1 to TRBJ2-3, with TRBD2 identical over 15 bases. Germline CDR1 MGHDK, CDR2 SYGVNS. The trim removed 2 bases at V and 11 bases at J, leaving 5 bases unmatched. There are 15 residues in the CDR3. The CDR3 reads CASSERTSGRGGQYF. The CDR3 nucleotides are TGTGCCAGCAGTGAAAGGACTAGCGGGAGGGGGGGGCAGTATTTT.

V and J are TRBV30 and TRBJ1-2; D unresolved. Germline CDR1 reads GTSNPN; CDR2 reads SVGIG (reference sequence). The CDR3 runs to 15 residues. V lost 1 base and J lost 2, with 14 bases in between. DNA for the CDR3: TGTGCCTGGAGTGCCCCGACAAAAAAGAACTATGGCTACACCTTC. This sequence encodes CAWSAPTKKNYGYTF. The full variable domain, with the rest looked up from reference TRBV30 and TRBJ1-2, is SQTIHQWPATLVQPVGSPLSLECTVEGTSNPNLYWYRQAAGRGLQLLFYSVGIGQISSEVPQNLSASRPQDRQFILSSKKLLLSDSGFYLCAWSAPTKKNYGYTFGSGTRLTVV.

This chain links TRBV5-4 with TRBJ2-7; no clear D. The germline V gene has CDR1 SGHNT and CDR2 YYREEE (reference sequence). Trimming left V 4 bases short and J 2 bases short, with 7 bases between. This CDR3 contains 12 residues. The CDR3 nucleotides are TGTGCCAGCAGCCTTTTCCCCTACGAGCAGTACTTC. This codes for CASSLFPYEQYF. Full variable domain (missing parts from reference TRBV5-4 and TRBJ2-7): ETGVTQSPTHLIKTRGQQVTLRCSSQSGHNTVSWYQQALGQGPQFIFQYYREEENGRGNFPPRFSGLQFPNYSSELNVNALELDDSALYLCASSLFPYEQYFGPGTRLTVT.